The source of this TCR beta chain is a study of blood T cells in healthy people across ages. Ten milliliters of peripheral blood were drawn from each donor. Remarks on this clonotype: Its antigen is undetermined. This may stem from a read error, because a much larger clone lies one nucleotide away.

Combining a sample-barcoded 5' primer with a J-beta primer mix, a second PCR ran for roughly 6 to 12 cycles. No fewer than 3 million CDR3-containing paired-end reads came from each sample. TCRdb reprocessed the 5' RACE reads with MiXCR, giving one entry per CDR3 protein. The table has approximately 690,000 distinct CDR3 sequences, around 41% seen once. General study findings and limits: CMV status of donors was unknown, possibly confounding expanded clonotype changes.

The CDR3 sequence is 16 residues long. CDR1 LGHNA and CDR2 YSLEER come from the germline V gene. V lost 1 base and J lost 7; bases outside the gene matches: 9. The rearrangement links TRBV4-3 to TRBJ2-7; 11 bases map to TRBD2. The receptor was derived from an older man in good health. Sequences were obtained from blood. Written as DNA, the CDR3 is TGCGCCAGCAGCCAAGTCTTACTAGCGGGAGTTAATGAGCAGTACTTC. Its translation: CASSQVLLAGVNEQYF.